In its sample, the clone carrying this TCR beta chain was seen many times. Its antigen is not identified. TCRdb itself ran the RT-PCR reads through MiXCR, one entry per CDR3 protein. This table holds fewer than 700,000 distinct CDR3 sequences, about an eighth found once. This sample stems from a study of response to subunit inactivated influenza vaccine. Study-wide findings and caveats: Few additional T cells are recruited per seasonal influenza vaccination, authors suggested.

This CDR3 has 15 residues. The V and J ends lost 3 bases and 4 bases, in that order; junction bases with no gene match: 7. Looked up from germline, CDR1 is SGHRS and CDR2 is YFSETQ. The sequence was obtained from a man aged 45-65 years who received an inactivated influenza vaccine. The sequencing here drew on PBMCs from blood, taken 45 days after vaccination. V and J are TRBV5-1 and TRBJ2-1, with 7 bases lining up with TRBD2. CDR3 in amino acids: CASSSTSGIYNEQFF. The DNA for the CDR3 is TGCGCCAGCAGCTCTACCAGCGGGATTTACAATGAGCAGTTCTTC.